The 21 T cell receptor beta chains listed next were all sequenced from one sample in a study of blood T cell repertoires in COVID-19. The method was immunoSEQ multiplex PCR; TCRdb's version includes in-frame clones alone and lacks a portion of them. The sample consists of fewer than 200,000 clones, roughly 81% of them appearing once. Sequenced: peripheral blood. The receptors come from a woman older than 75 with COVID-19, enrolled during active disease.

This clone was counted once. The chain is built from TRBV18 and TRBJ1-5; D might be TRBD1 (5 bases). CDR1 and CDR2 from the germline V gene are KGHSH and LQKENI. V was clipped by 4 bases and J by 0 bases, with 7 bases between them. The CDR3 extends over 14 amino acids. The CDR3 is CASSQGNSNQPQHF. The CDR3 DNA is TGTGCCAGCTCACAGGGGAATAGCAATCAGCCCCAGCATTTT.

The chain is built from TRBV5-6 and TRBJ2-1, with D possibly matching TRBD2 (5 bases). V was shortened by 3 bases and J by 0 bases, with 13 bases between the two germline ends. Germline V gene lookup returns CDR1 SGHDT and CDR2 YYEEEE. CDR3 length equals 16 residues. This CDR3 reads CASSWRTSSSYNEQFF. The CDR3 DNA follows: TGTGCCAGCAGCTGGAGGACCTCGAGCTCCTACAATGAGCAGTTCTTC.

In this sample, this clone turned up once. The gene calls are TRBV30 and TRBJ1-5, with D possibly matching TRBD1 (5 bases). CDR1 is GTSNPN, CDR2 SVGIG, per germline (reference sequence). Trimming took 5 bases from V and 2 from J, leaving 13 bases between them. The CDR3 length is 14 residues. CDR3 residues: CAWGRGGGNQPQHF. For the CDR3, the DNA is TGTGCCTGGGGGCGCGGGGGAGGCAATCAGCCCCAGCATTTT.

This clone was detected only once. The chain combines TRBV5-1 with TRBJ2-7, with TRBD2 matching 8 bases. Germline CDR1 reads SGHRS; CDR2 reads YFSETQ. The CDR3 length is 16 residues. V lost 1 base and J lost 4; bases outside the gene matches: 10. CDR3 region: CASSLNSGARGYEQYF. The CDR3 DNA sequence: TGCGCCAGCAGCTTGAATAGCGGGGCTCGAGGATACGAGCAGTACTTC.

The chain links TRBV10-3 to TRBJ2-7; D possibly corresponds to TRBD2 (5 bases). Trimming pared 10 bases from V and 4 bases from J, leaving 14 bases between. Per the germline V gene, CDR1 is ENHRY and CDR2 is SYGVKD. The CDR3 spans 12 residues. CDR3: CATDTGDYEQYF. The CDR3, as DNA: TGTGCCACTGATACCGGGGATTACGAGCAGTACTTC.

In this sample, this clone turned up once. CDR3 residues: CASSPGFRALNEQFF. CDR3 coding DNA: TGTGCCAGCAGCCCGGGGTTTCGGGCGCTCAATGAGCAGTTCTTC. The chain recombines TRBV6-5 with TRBJ2-1, with D maybe TRBD2 (5 bases). Looked up from germline, CDR1 is MNHEY and CDR2 is SVGAGI. This CDR3 has 15 residues. V was clipped by 6 bases and J by 6 bases, with 18 bases between them.

The chain uses TRBV10-2 and TRBJ1-2; 7 nucleotides match TRBD1. Germline trimming cut 5 bases from V and 6 bases from J; bases unmatched to any gene: 3. Germline lookup yields CDR1 WSHSY and CDR2 SAAADI. This CDR3 has 12 amino acids. The chain's CDR3 is CASSITGDGYTF. DNA of the CDR3: TGCGCCAGCAGTATAACAGGGGATGGCTACACCTTC.

This clone showed up just once. The chain combines TRBV28 with TRBJ1-2, with D unclear. The CDR3 length is 14 residues. Germline CDR1 and CDR2: MDHEN and SYDVKM. Trimming removed 3 bases from V and 0 bases from J, with 8 bases in between. CDR3 sequence (DNA): TGTGCCAGCAGTTTTAACAGAGCTAACTATGGCTACACCTTC. Translating it yields CASSFNRANYGYTF.

This rearrangement joins TRBV18 to TRBJ2-1; D remains ambiguous. The CDR3 loop spans 13 amino acids. Trimming cost V 3 bases and J 5 bases, with 8 bases left between them. Looked up from germline, CDR1 is KGHSH and CDR2 is LQKENI. The CDR3, as DNA: TGTGCCAGCTCACCCTTGTCCGACAATGAGCAGTTCTTC. Translation gives CASSPLSDNEQFF.

The chain links TRBV6-5 to TRBJ2-7; TRBD1 agrees at 7 bases. CDR1 and CDR2 (germline): MNHEY, SVGAGI. CDR3 length: 13 amino acids. V was clipped by 6 bases and J by 5 bases; unmatched bases: 7. The CDR3 region is CASRKTGLHEQYF. CDR3 DNA sequence: TGTGCCAGCAGAAAGACAGGGCTCCACGAGCAGTACTTC.

The gene calls are TRBV6-1 and TRBJ2-7; a weak D match, TRBD2 (7 bases). Germline V gene data show CDR1 as MNHNS and CDR2 as SASEGT. The CDR3 is made up of 14 amino acids. The V gene lost 11 bases and the J gene lost 6 bases, with 23 bases spanning the gap. CDR3 region: CAVAGEGSSVEQYF. The CDR3 DNA follows: TGTGCCGTAGCAGGGGAGGGGAGCTCGGTCGAGCAGTACTTC.

The J gene is TRBJ1-6, the V gene TRBV10-3; D gene ambiguous. Germline V gene lookup returns CDR1 ENHRY and CDR2 SYGVKD. V dropped 5 bases and J dropped 7 bases, with 6 bases sitting between them. The CDR3 has 12 residues. The CDR3 reads CAISYPNSPLHF. Written as DNA, the CDR3 is TGTGCCATCAGTTATCCGAATTCACCCCTCCACTTT.

This sequence joins TRBV30 and TRBJ2-1; 7 nucleotides match TRBD1. The CDR3 sequence is 14 residues long. Germline CDR1 and CDR2: GTSNPN and SVGIG (reference sequence). V gave up 7 bases and J gave up 1 base; unmatched junction bases: 7. The CDR3 reads CASVSGQSYNEQFF. DNA for the CDR3: TGTGCCTCTGTATCGGGACAGTCCTACAATGAGCAGTTCTTC.

The chain couples TRBV7-9 to TRBJ2-4, with D maybe TRBD1 (5 bases). V was clipped by 1 base and J by 1 base, with 11 bases between them. Germline CDR1 is SEHNR and CDR2 is FQNEAQ (reference sequence). The CDR3 length is 16 residues. CDR3 in DNA: TGTGCCAGCAGCTTAGTGGGTGGGGCGGCCAAAAACATTCAGTACTTC. Translated, it gives CASSLVGGAAKNIQYF. Full variable domain (missing parts from reference TRBV7-9 and TRBJ2-4): DTGVSQNPRHKITKRGQNVTFRCDPISEHNRLYWYRQTLGQGPEFLTYFQNEAQLEKSRLLSDRFSAERPKGSFSTLEIQRTEQGDSAMYLCASSLVGGAAKNIQYFGAGTRLSVL.

The CDR3, as DNA: TGTGCCAGCAGCATAACGGGACAGGGTGGGGTGAACACTGAAGCTTTCTTT. It codes for CASSITGQGGVNTEAFF. The rearrangement links TRBV16 to TRBJ1-1, with 9 bases that match TRBD1. The V segment lost 5 bases and the J segment 0 bases; nucleotides outside the gene matches: 10. This CDR3 is built from 17 residues. Germline CDR1 reads KGHSY; CDR2 reads FQNENV.

This clone has just a few counts. The junction departs from the called germline gene at one end, perhaps through a read error. The V call is TRBV5-6, the J call TRBJ1-2; unclear D gene. This CDR3 contains 13 residues. The germline CDR1 and CDR2 sequences are SGHDT and YYEEEE. The chain's CDR3 is CASSLGLGSKRAF. Written as DNA, the CDR3 is TGTGCCAGCAGCTTGGGTCTGGGAAGCAAGCGGGCCTTC.

This chain links TRBV5-4 with TRBJ2-2; possible D gene TRBD2, 6 bases. V was pared by 3 bases and J by 5 bases, with 17 bases between. CDR1 SGHNT and CDR2 YYREEE come from the germline V gene (reference sequence). CDR3 size: 16 residues. This CDR3 is CASSSRLVGGTGELFF. For the CDR3, the DNA is TGTGCCAGCAGCTCTAGATTGGTGGGGGGAACCGGGGAGCTGTTTTTT.

The chain carries TRBV9 and TRBJ2-1; TRBD2 matches at 13 bases. V lost 4 bases and J lost 2; bases outside the gene matches: 3. Germline loops: CDR1 SGDLS, CDR2 YYNGEE. The CDR3 has 16 residues. DNA of the CDR3: TGTGCCAGCAGCCCTGGACTAGCGGGGGCCTACAATGAGCAGTTCTTC. Its protein product is CASSPGLAGAYNEQFF.

J is TRBJ2-3 and V is TRBV24-1; the D is unclear. The CDR3 has 12 residues. Per germline, CDR1 KGHDR and CDR2 SFDVKD. V was trimmed by 5 bases and J by 2 bases, leaving 4 bases between them. CDR3 DNA sequence: TGTGCCACCAGTGGTATCACAGATACGCAGTATTTT. Translating gives CATSGITDTQYF.

The chain has TRBV7-2 and TRBJ2-5; weak D call: TRBD1 (5 bases). CDR1 SGHTA and CDR2 FQGNSA come from the germline V gene. This CDR3 contains 13 residues. Trimming took 6 bases from V and 1 from J, leaving 9 bases between them. The CDR3 reads CASSQGLQETQYF. CDR3 nucleotide sequence: TGTGCCAGCAGTCAGGGTCTCCAAGAGACCCAGTACTTC.

The rearrangement uses TRBV3-1 (or the pseudogene TRBV3-2) and TRBJ2-5; 7 bases fit TRBD1. CDR1 is LGHDT and CDR2 is YNNKEL in the germline V gene (reference sequence). V lost 3 bases and J lost 5; bases outside the gene matches: 12. The CDR3 runs 16 residues. The CDR3 loop is CASSQGQGVGEETQYF. The CDR3 DNA sequence: TGTGCCAGCAGCCAGGGGCAGGGGGTTGGCGAGGAGACCCAGTACTTC.